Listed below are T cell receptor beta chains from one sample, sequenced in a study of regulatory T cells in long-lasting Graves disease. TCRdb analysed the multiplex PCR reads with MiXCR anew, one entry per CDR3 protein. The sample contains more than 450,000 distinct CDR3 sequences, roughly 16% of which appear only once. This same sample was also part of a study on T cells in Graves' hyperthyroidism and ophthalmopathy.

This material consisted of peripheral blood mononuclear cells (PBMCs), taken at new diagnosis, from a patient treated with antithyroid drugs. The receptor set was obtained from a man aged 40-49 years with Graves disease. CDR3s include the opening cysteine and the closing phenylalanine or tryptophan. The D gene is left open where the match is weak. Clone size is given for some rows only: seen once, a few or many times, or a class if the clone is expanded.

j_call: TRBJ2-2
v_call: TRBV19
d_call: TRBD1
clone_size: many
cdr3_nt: TGTGCCAGCAGGGGGACAGGGAACACCGGGGAGCTGTTTTTT
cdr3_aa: CASRGTGNTGELFF

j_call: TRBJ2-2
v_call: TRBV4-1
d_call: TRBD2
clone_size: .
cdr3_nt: TGCGCCAGCAGCCAAGTTACAGCGGGGGTGAACACCGGGGAGCTGTTTTTT
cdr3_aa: CASSQVTAGVNTGELFF

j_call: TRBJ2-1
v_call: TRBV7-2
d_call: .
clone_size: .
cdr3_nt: TGTGCCAGCAGGTTAGGAGGTGTGGTCAATGAGCAGTTCTTC
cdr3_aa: CASRLGGVVNEQFF

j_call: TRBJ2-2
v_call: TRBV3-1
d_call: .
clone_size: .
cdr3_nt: TGTGCCAGCAGCCATTTCAGATCCACCGGGGAGCTGTTTTTT
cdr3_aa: CASSHFRSTGELFF

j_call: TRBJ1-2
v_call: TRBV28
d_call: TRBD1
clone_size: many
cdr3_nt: TGTGCCAGCAGTTTTTACGGACAGGAGCACTATGGCTACACCTTC
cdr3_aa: CASSFYGQEHYGYTF

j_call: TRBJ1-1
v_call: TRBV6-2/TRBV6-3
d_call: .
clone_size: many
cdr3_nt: TGTGCCAGCAGTTACTCGACTCCTGAAGCTTTCTTT
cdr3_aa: CASSYSTPEAFF

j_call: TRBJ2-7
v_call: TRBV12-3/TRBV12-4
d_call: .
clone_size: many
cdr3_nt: TGTGCCAGCAGCTTCCGGGACGGCGTCACCTCAGAGCAGTACTTC
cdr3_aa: CASSFRDGVTSEQYF

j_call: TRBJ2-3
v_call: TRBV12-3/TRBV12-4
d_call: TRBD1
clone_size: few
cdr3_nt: TGTGCCAGCAGTTTGGACAGGGCCACAGATACGCAGTATTTT
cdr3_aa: CASSLDRATDTQYF

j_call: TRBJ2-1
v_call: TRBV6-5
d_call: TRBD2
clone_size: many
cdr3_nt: TGTGCCAGCAGGTCCTCGCTAGCGGGAGGTTACAATGAGCAGTTCTTC
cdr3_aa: CASRSSLAGGYNEQFF

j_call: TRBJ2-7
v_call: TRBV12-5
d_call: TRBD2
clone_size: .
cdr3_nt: TGTGCTAGTGCATTCGCCCCCGGGACTAGCGGTATCTACGAGCAGTACTTC
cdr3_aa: CASAFAPGTSGIYEQYF

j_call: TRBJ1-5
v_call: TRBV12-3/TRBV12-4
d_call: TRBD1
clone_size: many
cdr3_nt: TGTGCCAGCAGTTTGTCCGGGACAGGACCCAATCAGCCCCAGCATTTT
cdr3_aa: CASSLSGTGPNQPQHF

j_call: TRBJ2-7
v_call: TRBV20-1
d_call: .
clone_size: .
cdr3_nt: TGCAGTGCACAGACAGGAGCCGGAGGCTACGAGCAGTACTTC
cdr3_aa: CSAQTGAGGYEQYF

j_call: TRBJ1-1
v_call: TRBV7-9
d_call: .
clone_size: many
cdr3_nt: TGTGCCAGCAGCTTAGTGCAGGGTGTTCGGACTGAAGCTTTCTTT
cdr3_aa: CASSLVQGVRTEAFF

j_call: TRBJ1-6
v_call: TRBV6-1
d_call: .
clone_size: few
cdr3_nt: TGTGCCACCCTGGGACGTTTTTATAATTCACCCCTCCACTTT
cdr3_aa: CATLGRFYNSPLHF

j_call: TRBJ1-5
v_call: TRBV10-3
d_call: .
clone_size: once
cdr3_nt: TGTGCCAGCAGCCCCCTTTCTATCAGCAATCAGCCCCAGCATTTT
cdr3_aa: CASSPLSISNQPQHF

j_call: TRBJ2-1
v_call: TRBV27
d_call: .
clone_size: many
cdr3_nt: TGTGCCAGCAGTTTAAGCGGAGCCAATGAGCAGTTCTTC
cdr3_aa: CASSLSGANEQFF

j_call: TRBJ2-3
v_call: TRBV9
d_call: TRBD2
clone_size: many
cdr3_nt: TGTGCCAGCAGAGAGGGGACTAGCGACTTCACAGATACGCAGTATTTT
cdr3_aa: CASREGTSDFTDTQYF

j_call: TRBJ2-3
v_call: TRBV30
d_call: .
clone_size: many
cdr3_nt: TGTGCCTGGAGTGGTGGGCCAGATACGCAGTATTTT
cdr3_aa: CAWSGGPDTQYF

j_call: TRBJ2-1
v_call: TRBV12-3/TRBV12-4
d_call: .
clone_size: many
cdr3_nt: TGTGCCAGCAGTCCGTTGGGGGCTAGCGGTCACAATGAGCAGTTCTTC
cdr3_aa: CASSPLGASGHNEQFF

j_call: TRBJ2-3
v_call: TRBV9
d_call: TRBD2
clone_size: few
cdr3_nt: TGTGCCAGCAGCGTAGAAGCGGGAGCCACCACAGATACGCAGTATTTT
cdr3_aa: CASSVEAGATTDTQYF

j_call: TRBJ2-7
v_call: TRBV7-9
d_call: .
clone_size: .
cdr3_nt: TGTGCCAGCAGCTTAGAAGGGCAGTCTGGCGAGCAGTACTTC
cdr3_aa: CASSLEGQSGEQYF

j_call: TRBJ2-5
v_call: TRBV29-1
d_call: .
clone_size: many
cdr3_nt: TGCAGCGGACAGGGAGGAGAGACCCAGTACTTC
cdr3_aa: CSGQGGETQYF

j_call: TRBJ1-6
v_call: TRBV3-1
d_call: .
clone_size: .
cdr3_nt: TGTGCCAGCAGCGAAACCGGGACTCCCCCTAATTCACCCCTCCACTTT
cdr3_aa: CASSETGTPPNSPLHF

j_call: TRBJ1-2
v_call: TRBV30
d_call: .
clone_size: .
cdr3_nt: TGTGCCTGGAGTAGTACCTCAGGTGGCTACACCTTC
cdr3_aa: CAWSSTSGGYTF

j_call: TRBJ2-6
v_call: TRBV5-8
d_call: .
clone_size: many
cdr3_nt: TGTGCCAGCAGCTTAGAGGTTTCTGGGGCCAACGTCCTGACTTTC
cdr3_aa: CASSLEVSGANVLTF

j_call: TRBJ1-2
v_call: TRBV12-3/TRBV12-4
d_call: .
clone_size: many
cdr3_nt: TGTGCCAGCAGTGCCGGGACAATCTATGGCTACACCTTC
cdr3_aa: CASSAGTIYGYTF

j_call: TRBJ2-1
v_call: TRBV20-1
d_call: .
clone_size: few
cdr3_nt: TGCAGTGAGAAAAGGGCAGGGGTAAATGAGCAGTTCTTC
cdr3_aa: CSEKRAGVNEQFF

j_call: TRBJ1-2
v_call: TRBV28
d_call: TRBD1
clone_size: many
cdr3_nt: TGTGCCAGCACCCTCCTGGACAGGGGCGGAGGCTACACCTTC
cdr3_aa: CASTLLDRGGGYTF

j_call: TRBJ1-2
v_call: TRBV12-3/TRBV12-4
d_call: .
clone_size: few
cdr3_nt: TGTGCCAGCAGTTTAATCGCAGGCGGCTATGGCTACACCTTC
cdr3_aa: CASSLIAGGYGYTF

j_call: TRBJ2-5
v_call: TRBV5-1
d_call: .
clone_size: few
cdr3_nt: TGCGCCAGCAGCTCCCAACAGGAGGAGACCCAGTACTTC
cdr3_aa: CASSSQQEETQYF

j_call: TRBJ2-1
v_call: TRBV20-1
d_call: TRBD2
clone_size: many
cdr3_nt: TGCAGTGCCCCAGGACTAGCGGGTTTGGGCTCCTACAATGAGCAGTTCTTC
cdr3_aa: CSAPGLAGLGSYNEQFF

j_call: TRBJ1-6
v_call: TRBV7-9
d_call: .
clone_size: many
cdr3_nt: TGTGCCAGCAGCTTAAAGGGCCCGAGAACCCTCCACTTT
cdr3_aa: CASSLKGPRTLHF

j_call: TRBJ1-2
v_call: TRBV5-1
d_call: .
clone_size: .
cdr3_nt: TGCGCCAGCAGCGCTCAAGTCGTCGGCTATGGCTACACCTTC
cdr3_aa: CASSAQVVGYGYTF

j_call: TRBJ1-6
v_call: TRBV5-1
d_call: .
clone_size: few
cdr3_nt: TGCGCCAGCAGCACCAGGGGTCTGGGGGATTCACCCCTCCACTTT
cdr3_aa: CASSTRGLGDSPLHF

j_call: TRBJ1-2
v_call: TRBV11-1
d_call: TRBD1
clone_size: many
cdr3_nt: TGTGCCAGCAGCTTATCAGCTACGACAGGGTCGTATGGCTACACCTTC
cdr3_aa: CASSLSATTGSYGYTF

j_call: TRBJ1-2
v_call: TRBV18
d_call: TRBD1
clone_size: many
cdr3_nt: TGTGCCAGCTCACCCACGGGACAGACCTATGGCTACACCTTC
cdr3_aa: CASSPTGQTYGYTF

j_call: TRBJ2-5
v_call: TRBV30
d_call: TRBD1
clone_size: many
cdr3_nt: TGTGCCTGGAAGCAGGGGGAAGAGACCCAGTACTTC
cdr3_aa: CAWKQGEETQYF

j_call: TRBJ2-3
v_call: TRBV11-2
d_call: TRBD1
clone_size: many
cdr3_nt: TGTGCCAGCAGACCACCCCGACAGGGGGGCACAGATACGCAGTATTTT
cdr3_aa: CASRPPRQGGTDTQYF

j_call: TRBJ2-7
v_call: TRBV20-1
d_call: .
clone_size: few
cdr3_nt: TGCAGTGCTAGAGATGATGTCCTGGGCAGCCCAAACGAGCAGTACTTC
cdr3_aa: CSARDDVLGSPNEQYF

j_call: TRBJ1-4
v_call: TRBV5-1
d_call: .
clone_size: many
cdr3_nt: TGCGCCAGCAGCTTTCGGGGGGCCAATGAAAAACTGTTTTTT
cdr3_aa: CASSFRGANEKLFF

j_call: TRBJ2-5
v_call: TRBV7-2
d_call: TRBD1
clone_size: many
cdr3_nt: TGTGCCAGCAGCTCGGGACAGTCTCAGGAGACCCAGTACTTC
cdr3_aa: CASSSGQSQETQYF

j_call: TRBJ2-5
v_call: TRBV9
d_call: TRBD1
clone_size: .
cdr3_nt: TGTGCCAGCAGCGAAGGGAGGGACAGGGCGGAGACCCAGTACTTC
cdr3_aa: CASSEGRDRAETQYF

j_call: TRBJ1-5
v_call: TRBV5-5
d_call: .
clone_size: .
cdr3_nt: TGTGCCAGCAGCCCAGGGACCTTGAATCAGCCCCAGCATTTT
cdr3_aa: CASSPGTLNQPQHF

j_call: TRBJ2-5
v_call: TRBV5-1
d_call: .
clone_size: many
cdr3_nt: TGCGCCAGCAGCTCAAACTTAGCGGAACAAGAGACCCAGTACTTC
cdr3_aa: CASSSNLAEQETQYF

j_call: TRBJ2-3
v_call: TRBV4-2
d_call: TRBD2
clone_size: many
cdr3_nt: TGTGCCAGCAGCCAACCCCAGACTAGCGGCTACACAGATACGCAGTATTTT
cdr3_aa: CASSQPQTSGYTDTQYF

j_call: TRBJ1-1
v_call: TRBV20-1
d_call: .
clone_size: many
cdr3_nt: TGCAGTGCGCCTACGATCAACACTGAAGCTTTCTTT
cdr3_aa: CSAPTINTEAFF

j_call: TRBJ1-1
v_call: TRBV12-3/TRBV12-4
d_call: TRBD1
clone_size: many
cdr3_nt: TGTGCCAGCAGGGTTACAGGGGACACTGAAGCTTTCTTT
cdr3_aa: CASRVTGDTEAFF

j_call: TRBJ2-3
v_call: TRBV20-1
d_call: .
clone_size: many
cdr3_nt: TGCAGTGCTAGTCAGGAGATCGGCACAGATACGCAGTATTTT
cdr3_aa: CSASQEIGTDTQYF